The next 26 T cell receptor delta chains were all read from a single sample in a study of γδ T cells in repeated Plasmodium falciparum infection. Vgamma9/Vdelta2+ and Vdelta2-negative gammadelta T cells were flow-sorted from PBMC for bulk sequencing. TCRdb fed the multiplex PCR reads into CATT to redo clone calling. The data contain some 51,000 delta-chain clones, roughly 2% of them seen just once; the ten biggest clones take up roughly 24%. What was sequenced was gamma-delta T cells from blood. These TCRs come from a pool of human donors (malaria-infected and uninfected, not separated).

Worth noting for this clone: This likely came from a read error, as a far larger clone is one base away. Other DNA sequences in the sample encode the same CDR3. The chain joins TRDV2 to TRDJ1; TRDD3 is a possible D gene (6 bases). TCRdb leaves out the J gene; it was filled in here by matching the DNA to germline. Germline CDR1 and CDR2: GEAIGNYY and EKD. Deletions cut 3 bases from V and 4 bases from J, with 17 bases between. The CDR3 covers 15 residues. The CDR3 protein is CACDAVGDPGDKLIF. The CDR3 DNA sequence: TGTGCCTGTGACGCAGTTGGGGATCCGGGCGATAAACTCATCTTT.

This clone was picked up a small number of times. A far larger clone is one nucleotide away, so this likely arose from a read error. In nucleotides, the CDR3 is TGTGCTCTTGGGGAAGTTCACCCATCCTATACGTCAACGGGGACTTTGAGATCCCCCGACACCCTTGCGTACTGGAGACCTTACACCGATAAACTCATCTTT. Its translation is CALGEVHPSYTSTGTLRSPDTLAYWRPYTDKLIF. V usage is TRDV1 and J usage is TRDJ1; either TRDD2 or TRDD3 may fit D (5 bases each). Here the J gene was assigned by germline matching of the DNA, as TCRdb has none. The germline V and J ends were trimmed by 2 bases and 0 bases, with 67 bases remaining between them. Germline lookup yields CDR1 TSWWSYY and CDR2 QGS. The CDR3 length is 34 residues.

Regarding this clone: The junction and the germline gene differ at one end; a read error may be behind it. V gene TRDV1 combines with J gene TRDJ2, with D possibly matching TRDD3 (8 bases). TCRdb lists no J gene, so it was determined here by aligning the DNA to germline. The CDR3 covers 22 residues. Germline-derived CDR1 and CDR2 are TSWWSYY and QGS. The CDR3 DNA sequence: TGCTCTGGGGCGATGGCCTTCCTCCATTTCACTGGGGGTCCCGCTTTGACAGCACAACTCTTCTTT. Protein sequence: CSGAMAFLHFTGGPALTAQLFF.

To note about this clone: TCRdb assigns this DNA the protein of a much larger clone, which departs from its translation at residue 13; this likely reflects a read error, and the protein shown comes from translating the DNA. V usage is TRDV1 and J usage is TRDJ1, with 7 positions matching TRDD3. Germline CDR1 reads TSWWSYY; CDR2 reads QGS. The CDR3 loop spans 21 amino acids. V shed 3 bases and J 7 bases; nucleotides not matched to a gene: 29. In DNA, the CDR3 is TGTGCTCTTGGGGATCCTCTTCTATCCAGCTGGGGGGTACGCGGTCTTGGTAAACTCATCTTT. It specifies CALGDPLLSSWGVRGLGKLIF.

This clone was seen a handful of times. The protein in TCRdb stems from a much larger clone and differs at residue 18 from this DNA's translation, likely a read error; here the protein is translated from the DNA. V usage is TRDV2 and J usage is TRDJ1; 10 bases are shared with TRDD3. CDR1 is GEAIGNYY, CDR2 EKD, per germline. The CDR3 spans 22 residues. The CDR3 region is CACDTVVYTGGSPEKYTNKLIF. CDR3 bases: TGTGCCTGTGACACCGTCGTATACACTGGGGGATCCCCCGAAAAGTACACCAATAAACTCATCTTT.

The sample holds a few counts of this clone. TCRdb records a much larger clone's protein for this DNA, with a difference at residue 3 that likely arises from a read error; the protein given is the translation of the DNA. The chain couples TRDV2 to TRDJ1; D perhaps matches TRDD3 (6 bases). In the absence of a J gene in TCRdb, the DNA was matched to germline to assign it here. Germline CDR1 reads GEAIGNYY; CDR2 reads EKD. The CDR3 consists of 15 residues. The CDR3 coding sequence is TGTGCCTATGACGCAGTAGGGGATCCGGGCGATAAACTCATCTTT. It codes for CAYDAVGDPGDKLIF.

This clone was seen ten or more times. The TCRdb protein comes from a much larger clone and disagrees with this DNA's translation at residue 6, likely due to a read error; the protein given here is derived from the DNA. The V gene was identified as TRAV38-2/DV8, while no J gene was called; TRDD3 reflects the table's D call only, with no check against the DNA. The CDR3 contains 20 residues. Germline loops: CDR1 TSESDYY, CDR2 QEAYKQQN. Here the CDR3 DNA reads TGTGCTTACGGAGGGGGCCTTCCTATGGCCATGAACTGGGGGATACGAAGGCTCATCTTT. It specifies CAYGGGLPMAMNWGIRRLIF.

This clone was found a few times. TCRdb has a much larger clone's protein, which differs at residue 10 from the translation of this DNA, likely because of a read error; what is shown is the protein translated from the DNA. This chain links TRDV2 with TRDJ3; the D gene is possibly TRDD3 (5 bases). Since TCRdb gives no J gene, matching the DNA to germline was used here to assign it. This CDR3 is built from 21 residues. Deletions cut 1 base from V and 1 base from J, with 22 bases between. Germline lookup yields CDR1 GEAIGNYY and CDR2 EKD. CDR3 amino acids: CACDTMGSPMIESWDTRQMFF. The CDR3 nucleotides are TGTGCCTGTGACACGATGGGATCCCCAATGATAGAATCCTGGGACACCCGACAGATGTTTTTC.

With regard to this clone: TCRdb shows a much larger clone's protein in place of this DNA's translation, and the two differ at residue 14, likely through a read error; the protein shown is translated from the DNA. There is no J gene call, but TRDV1 is given as the V gene; the table gives TRDD3 as D, unverified against the DNA. The CDR3 contains 16 residues. Germline lookup yields CDR1 TSWWSYY and CDR2 QGS. The CDR3 loop is CALGELTLPVTDKPIF. The CDR3 DNA is TGTGCTCTTGGGGAACTTACCCTTCCTGTCACCGATAAACCCATCTTT.

In the case of this clone: This DNA translates differently at residues 12 and 20 from the TCRdb protein, which is that of a much larger clone; a read error is likely, and the protein shown is the DNA's own translation. This chain connects TRDV1 to TRDJ2; D could derive from TRDD2 or TRDD3 (7 bases each). The CDR3 runs to 23 residues. Germline lookup yields CDR1 TSWWSYY and CDR2 QGS. CDR3 residues: CALGAMAFLHFPGGPALTAHLFF. Written as DNA, the CDR3 is TGTGCTCTTGGGGCGATGGCCTTCCTCCATTTCCCTGGGGGTCCCGCTTTGACAGCACACCTCTTCTTT.

For this clone: TCRdb has a much larger clone's protein, which differs at residue 7 from the translation of this DNA, likely because of a read error; what is shown is the protein translated from the DNA. The V and J genes are TRDV3 and TRDJ1; D remains ambiguous. The J gene, missing from TCRdb, was assigned here through DNA to germline matching. This CDR3 comprises 15 residues. V lost 0 bases and J lost 0, with 14 bases in between. The V gene's germline CDR1 is TVYSNPD and CDR2 GDNSRS (reference sequence). This chain's CDR3 is CAFSASRWDTDKLIF. The CDR3 DNA is TGTGCCTTTAGCGCCTCGCGGTGGGACACCGATAAACTCATCTTT. The complete variable domain, with remaining parts taken from reference TRDV3 and TRDJ1, reads CDKVTQSSPDQTVASGSEVVLLCTYDTVYSNPDLFWYRIRPDYSFQFVFYGDNSRSEGADFTQGRFSVKHILTQKAFHLVISPVRTEDSATYYCAFSASRWDTDKLIFGKGTRVTVEP.

This clone was picked up a small number of times. TCRdb's protein, taken from a much larger clone, differs from this DNA's translation at residue 5, likely owing to a read error; the protein displayed comes from the DNA. The chain carries TRDV3 and TRDJ1; D not resolved. In the absence of a J gene in TCRdb, the DNA was matched to germline to assign it here. CDR1 and CDR2 (germline): TVYSNPD, GDNSRS (reference sequence). The CDR3 consists of 11 residues. Trimming pared 4 bases from V and 1 base from J, leaving 7 bases between. In DNA, the CDR3 is TGTGCCTCCCACTGCACCGATAAACTCATCTTT. Its protein product is CASHCTDKLIF. Full variable domain (outside the CDR3, taken from reference TRDV3 and TRDJ1): CDKVTQSSPDQTVASGSEVVLLCTYDTVYSNPDLFWYRIRPDYSFQFVFYGDNSRSEGADFTQGRFSVKHILTQKAFHLVISPVRTEDSATYYCASHCTDKLIFGKGTRVTVEP.

There are a few counts of this clone. A read error may explain this, as a much larger clone is one base away. Other DNA sequences in this specimen translate into the identical CDR3. The V gene is TRDV1, the J gene TRDJ1; D unresolved. In the absence of a J gene in TCRdb, the DNA was matched to germline to assign it here. This CDR3 region has 17 residues. CDR1 TSWWSYY and CDR2 QGS come from the germline V gene. DNA of the CDR3: TGCGCTCTTTACAATCCGCTATCTGAGTCCTTAACCGATAAACTCATCTTT. Its translation: CALYNPLSESLTDKLIF.

This clone was seen at least ten times. This likely came from a read error, as a far larger clone is one base away. Other DNA variants within this sample encode the same CDR3. J is TRDJ1 and V is TRDV2, with a possible D match to TRDD3 (6 bases). The J gene, not given by TCRdb, was assigned here from a germline match of the nucleotide sequence. The CDR3 contains 15 residues. Germline-derived CDR1 and CDR2 are GEAIGNYY and EKD. The CDR3 region is CACDNMGGEEKRLIF. CDR3 in DNA: TGTGCCTGCGACAACATGGGGGGGGAGGAGAAGAGACTCATCTTT.

By share, this clone ranks as large. The sample has other DNA sequences that encode this CDR3 too. J is TRDJ1 and V is TRDV2, with 11 bases matching TRDD3. The germline V gene encodes CDR1 GEAIGNYY and CDR2 EKD. V shed 0 bases, J shed 0 bases, and the junction held 11 bases outside the gene matches. The CDR3 contains 19 residues. The CDR3 reads CACDTVSGGYSGYTDKLIF. CDR3 DNA: TGTGCCTGTGACACCGTTTCTGGGGGATACTCCGGGTACACCGATAAACTCATCTTT.

This clone has at least ten counts. TCRdb attributes to this sequence the protein of a much larger clone, which differs from the DNA translation at residue 11; a read error is likely, and the protein displayed is translated from the DNA. V and J are TRDV2 and TRDJ1; 8 bases line up with TRDD3. Here the J gene was assigned by germline matching of the DNA, as TCRdb has none. Germline CDR1 reads GEAIGNYY; CDR2 reads EKD. The trim removed 0 bases at V and 5 bases at J, leaving 13 bases unmatched. The CDR3 totals 17 residues. CDR3 sequence: CACDTVGVLGGKDKLIF. CDR3 nucleotide sequence: TGTGCCTGTGACACCGTCGGAGTACTGGGGGGTAAGGATAAACTCATCTTT.

This clone was observed at least ten times. This DNA's translation differs at residue 9 from TCRdb's protein, which comes from a much larger clone; a read error is likely, and the protein shown is translated from the DNA. The V gene is TRAV14/DV4, the J gene TRDJ1; 9 bases match TRDD3. The J gene, missing from TCRdb, was assigned here through DNA to germline matching. With 9 bases clipped from V and 2 bases from J, the junction kept 13 bases outside the gene matches. CDR3 length: 16 amino acids. CDR1 is TSDPSYG, CDR2 QGSYDQQN, per germline (reference sequence). CDR3 nucleotide sequence: TGTGCAATTCGCCGTACTGGGGGACTCGAAACCGATAAACTCATCTTT. It yields the protein CAIRRTGGLETDKLIF.

In this sample, this clone turned up a few times. The TCRdb protein comes from a much larger clone and disagrees with this DNA's translation at residue 23, likely due to a read error; the protein given here is derived from the DNA. V gene TRDV3 combines with J gene TRDJ1, with 10 nucleotides matching TRDD3. TCRdb leaves out the J gene; it was filled in here by matching the DNA to germline. Germline V gene data show CDR1 as TVYSNPD and CDR2 as GDNSRS (reference sequence). The CDR3 has 28 amino acids. V was clipped by 2 bases and J by 3 bases; unmatched bases: 48. As DNA, the CDR3 is TGTGCCTTTCTGCGGCGATATTACTTGGACCCTCCTATAAGAGTGGGCTACTGGGGGATCAGATTCGCCGATAAACTCATCTTT. This codes for CAFLRRYYLDPPIRVGYWGIRFADKLIF.

This clone was found a few times. A far larger clone is only one base removed, so a read error is likely. The sample carries other DNA sequences with the same CDR3. The chain recombines TRDV1 with TRDJ1; 11 positions agree with TRDD3. The J gene, left out of TCRdb, was set here by checking the DNA against germline. CDR3 length: 26 residues. V lost 1 base and J lost 6; bases outside the gene matches: 37. From germline, CDR1 is TSWWSYY and CDR2 QGS. The CDR3 bases are TGTGCTCTTGGGGAACCTAGACGCATCCCGTACTGGGGGATAATCGGGATCGGGGGGCCTCGACATAAACTCATCTTT. Translation: CALGEPRRIPYWGIIGIGGPRHKLIF.

Notes on this clone: TCRdb's listed protein matches a much larger clone and diverges from this DNA's translation at residue 19, likely through a read error; the protein shown comes from the DNA. CDR3 coding DNA: TGTGCTCTTGGGGAATACAAATTCCTAATCTCACTGGGGGATACGCGTAAGGCGCACACCGATAAACTCATCTTT. This sequence encodes CALGEYKFLISLGDTRKAHTDKLIF. This sequence joins TRDV1 and TRDJ1, with 13 bases matching TRDD3. Since TCRdb gives no J gene, matching the DNA to germline was used here to assign it. Germline-derived CDR1 and CDR2 are TSWWSYY and QGS. The CDR3 consists of 25 residues. Trimming removed 2 bases from V and 0 bases from J; junction bases left unmatched: 27.

The table lists this clone with a few counts. A far larger clone lies a single base away; this is likely a read error. The sample contains more than one DNA sequence encoding this CDR3. CDR3 protein: CACDPLGDNTDKLIF. In nucleotides, the CDR3 is TGCGCCTGTGACCCGTTGGGGGATAACACCGATAAACTCATCTTT. The J gene is TRDJ1, the V gene TRDV2; TRDD3 matches 9 bases. The J gene, left out of TCRdb, was set here by checking the DNA against germline. Germline V gene sequence: CDR1 GEAIGNYY, CDR2 EKD. This CDR3 is 15 amino acids long.

A word on this clone: This DNA's translation and the protein TCRdb lists, from a much larger clone, do not match at residue 4, likely due to a read error; the protein shown is translated from the DNA. The chain is built from TRDV2 and TRDJ1; D unclear. The J gene, missing from TCRdb, was assigned here through DNA to germline matching. The germline gives CDR1 GEAIGNYY, CDR2 EKD. This CDR3 is built from 15 residues. CDR3 coding DNA: TGTGCCTGTGCCACCGTGGGAACCTTGGGCGATAAACTCATCTTT. Protein: CACATVGTLGDKLIF.

This clone was counted many times. The translation of this DNA and the TCRdb protein of a much larger clone differ at residue 22, probably owing to a read error; the protein shown here is translated from the DNA. The rearrangement uses TRDV2 and TRDJ1, with 7 bases identical to TRDD2. This CDR3 has 23 residues. Germline V gene sequence: CDR1 GEAIGNYY, CDR2 EKD. This chain's CDR3 is CACDMVGFLPNLPAGAYTDKLTF. The CDR3 coding sequence is TGTGCCTGTGACATGGTCGGATTCCTCCCAAACCTTCCTGCTGGAGCGTACACCGATAAACTCACCTTT.

This clone has a handful of counts. TCRdb lists the protein of a much larger clone for this DNA, which differs at residue 12, so this is likely a read error; the protein given here is translated from the DNA itself. The rearrangement uses TRAV36/DV7 and TRDJ1; 10 bases match TRDD3. TCRdb offers no J gene call, so here the DNA was matched to germline to obtain one. Germline values: CDR1 VTNFRS, CDR2 LTSSGIE (reference sequence). The CDR3 length is 17 residues. Germline trimming cut 0 bases from V and 4 bases from J; bases unmatched to any gene: 12. The CDR3 coding sequence is TGTGCTGTGGAGGCCCGGGGGGATACGACGGCGGGCGATAAACTCATCTTT. Translation: CAVEARGDTTAGDKLIF.

This clone came up many times. The translation of this DNA and the TCRdb protein of a much larger clone differ at residue 4, probably owing to a read error; the protein shown here is translated from the DNA. The rearrangement uses TRDV3 and TRDJ1; 9 bases align to TRDD3. Germline loops: CDR1 TVYSNPD, CDR2 GDNSRS (reference sequence). CDR3 length equals 13 residues. The V gene end was trimmed by 2 bases and the J gene end by 10 bases; junction bases not matched to a gene: 11. The CDR3 loop reads CAFGRGDTRRLIF. The DNA for the CDR3 is TGTGCCTTTGGTCGGGGGGATACCCGCAGACTCATCTTT.

As for this clone: TCRdb's protein, taken from a much larger clone, differs from this DNA's translation at residue 5, likely owing to a read error; the protein displayed comes from the DNA. The V and J genes are TRDV1 and TRDJ1; 10 bases match TRDD3. Assignment of the J gene here rests on matching the DNA to germline, because TCRdb gives none. The CDR3 is 20 amino acids. V shed 5 bases and J 8 bases; nucleotides not matched to a gene: 26. CDR1 is TSWWSYY and CDR2 is QGS in the germline V gene. The CDR3 DNA sequence: TGTGCTCTTGGGAAACAATTCCACGTACTGGGGGATTTTGCACATTTGAAACTCATCTTT. It encodes CALGKQFHVLGDFAHLKLIF.